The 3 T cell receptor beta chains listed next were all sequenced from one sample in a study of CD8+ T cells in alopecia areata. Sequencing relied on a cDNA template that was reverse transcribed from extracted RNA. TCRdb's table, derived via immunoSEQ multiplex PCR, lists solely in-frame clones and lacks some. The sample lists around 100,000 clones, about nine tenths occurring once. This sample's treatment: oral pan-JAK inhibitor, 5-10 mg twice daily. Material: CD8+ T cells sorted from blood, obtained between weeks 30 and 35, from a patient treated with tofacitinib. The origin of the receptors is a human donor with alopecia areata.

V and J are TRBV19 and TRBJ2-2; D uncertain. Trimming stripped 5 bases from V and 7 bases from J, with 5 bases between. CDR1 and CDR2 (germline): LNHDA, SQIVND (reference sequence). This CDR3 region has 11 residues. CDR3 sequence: CASSADGELFF. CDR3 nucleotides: TGTGCCAGTAGTGCTGACGGGGAGCTGTTTTTT. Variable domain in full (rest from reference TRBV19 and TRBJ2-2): DGGITQSPKYLFRKEGQNVTLSCEQNLNHDAMYWYRQDPGQGLRLIYYSQIVNDFQKGDIAEGYSVSREKKESFPLTVTSAQKNPTAFYLCASSADGELFFGEGSRLTVL.

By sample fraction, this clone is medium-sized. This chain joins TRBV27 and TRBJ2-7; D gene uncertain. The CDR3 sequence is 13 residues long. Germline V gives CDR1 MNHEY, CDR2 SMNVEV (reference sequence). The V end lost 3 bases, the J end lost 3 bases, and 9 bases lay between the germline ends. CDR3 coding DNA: TGTGCCAGCAGTTTCCACGACCGCTACGAGCAGTACTTC. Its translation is CASSFHDRYEQYF.

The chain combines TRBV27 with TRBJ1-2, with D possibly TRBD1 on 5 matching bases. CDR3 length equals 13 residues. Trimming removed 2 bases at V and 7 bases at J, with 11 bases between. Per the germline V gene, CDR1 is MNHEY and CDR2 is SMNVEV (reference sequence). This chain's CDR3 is CASSLLGTGGYTF. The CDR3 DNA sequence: TGTGCCAGCAGTTTACTCGGGACTGGTGGCTACACCTTC.